A selection of T cell receptor beta chains follows, all from one sample in a study of blood T cells in healthy people across ages. TCRdb ran MiXCR on the 5' RACE reads and lists one entry per CDR3 protein. This table holds around 800,000 distinct CDR3 sequences, about half found once. The sample consisted of blood. These receptors were taken from a man older than 75 in good health. CDR3s include the opening cysteine and the closing phenylalanine or tryptophan. A D gene is named only where the DNA matches it firmly. Size is stated for part of the rows, as once, few or many counts, or as a class when the clone is expanded.

d_call	v_call	clone_size	j_call	cdr3_nt	cdr3_aa
-	TRBV18	once	TRBJ2-1	TGTGCCAGCTTTCGGGGGAGCTCCTACAAGGAGCAGTTCTTC	CASFRGSSYKEQFF
TRBD2	TRBV20-1	few	TRBJ2-7	TGCAGTGCTAGTAAGCGGGAGGTGGACGAGCAGTACTTC	CSASKREVDEQYF
-	TRBV12-3/TRBV12-4	-	TRBJ2-7	TGTGCCAGCAGAGCCGGGCCGGGGGTCGAGCAGTACTTC	CASRAGPGVEQYF
TRBD2	TRBV20-1	many	TRBJ2-1	TGCAGTGCTAGAGTCGGGGGCTTAGCGGGAGTGGGGCAGTTCTTC	CSARVGGLAGVGQFF
TRBD1	TRBV7-9	-	TRBJ2-7	TGTGCCAGCAGCCAAACAGGGGGCACACACGAGCAGTACTTC	CASSQTGGTHEQYF
-	TRBV20-1	-	TRBJ2-3	TGCAGTGCTGCACTCGCAGATACGCAGTATTTT	CSAALADTQYF
-	TRBV20-1	-	TRBJ2-1	TGCAGTGCTGGCAAGCTGACGATCTACAATGAGCAGTTCTTC	CSAGKLTIYNEQFF
-	TRBV29-1	-	TRBJ2-7	TGCAGCGCTTTTGAGGGGACACGACCAAACAATGAGCAGTACTTC	CSAFEGTRPNNEQYF
-	TRBV7-2	-	TRBJ2-3	TGTGCCAGCAGCTTAGGAACGGCGTCAGATACGCAGTATTTT	CASSLGTASDTQYF
TRBD1	TRBV5-6	-	TRBJ1-5	TGTGCCAGCAGCTTGGATGGGACAGGGGGCGGCGGCAATCAGCCCCAGCATTTT	CASSLDGTGGGGNQPQHF
-	TRBV7-2	once	TRBJ1-1	TGTGCCAGCAGCCTCCTGGGGGGGGGGAACACTGAAGCTTTCTTT	CASSLLGGGNTEAFF
-	TRBV5-1	many	TRBJ2-7	TGCGCCAGCAGCTTGGAACTTACCGGGACTCACGAGCAGTACTTC	CASSLELTGTHEQYF
-	TRBV28	few	TRBJ2-7	TGTGCCAGCAGTTTTCGGAGATACGAGCAGTACTTC	CASSFRRYEQYF
-	TRBV20-1	-	TRBJ2-1	TGCAGTGCTAGAACTCCCGGGTTGGGGGCGTTGAATGAGCAGTTCTTC	CSARTPGLGALNEQFF
TRBD2	TRBV15	many	TRBJ2-1	TGTGCCACCAGCAGCCGGGACTATCGGTACAATGAGCAGTTCTTC	CATSSRDYRYNEQFF
-	TRBV4-2	-	TRBJ2-7	TGTGCCAGCAGCCAAGATCAGTCCTACGAGCAGTACTTC	CASSQDQSYEQYF
TRBD2	TRBV20-1	-	TRBJ2-5	TGCAGTGCCAGGAGTCTAGCGGGTAGAGGCGAGACCCAGTACTTC	CSARSLAGRGETQYF
-	TRBV4-2	once	TRBJ2-4	TGTGCCAGCAGCCAAGACAGCGAGAGACACATTCAGTACTTC	CASSQDSERHIQYF
TRBD2	TRBV7-3	-	TRBJ2-1	TGTGCCAGCAGCCTCTTCGGGGGGGACAATGAGCAGTTCTTC	CASSLFGGDNEQFF
TRBD2	TRBV28	few	TRBJ2-3	TGTGCCAGCAGTACCCCGGGGACTAGCTTGAATACGCAGTATTTT	CASSTPGTSLNTQYF
TRBD2	TRBV6-6	few	TRBJ2-1	TGTGCCAGCAGTTTGGGACTAGCGGGAAAGGGTGAGCAGTTCTTC	CASSLGLAGKGEQFF
TRBD2	TRBV6-6	-	TRBJ2-7	TGTGCCAGCAGTTGGCCGGGACTAGCGGGAGACGAGCAGTACTTC	CASSWPGLAGDEQYF
-	TRBV20-1	few	TRBJ2-7	TGCAGTGCTAGGGACCTCACCTACGAGCAGTACTTC	CSARDLTYEQYF
TRBD2	TRBV7-2	-	TRBJ2-1	TGTGCCAGCAGCTTACGACTAGCGGGAGCCTACGATGAGCAGTTCTTC	CASSLRLAGAYDEQFF
TRBD1	TRBV28	few	TRBJ1-1	TGTGCCAGCAATTACAGGGGCACTGAAGCTTTCTTT	CASNYRGTEAFF
-	TRBV4-3	-	TRBJ2-7	TGCGCCAGCAGCCAAAGTCTCGACTTGACCTACGAGCAGTACTTC	CASSQSLDLTYEQYF
-	TRBV7-3	-	TRBJ2-3	TGTGCCAGCAGCTTCGAGGCTAGCGCCGGGGGCGATACGCAGTATTTT	CASSFEASAGGDTQYF
TRBD1	TRBV20-1	-	TRBJ2-7	TGCAGTGCTAACAGGGGGAACTACGAGCAGTACTTC	CSANRGNYEQYF
-	TRBV20-1	-	TRBJ2-1	TGCAGTGCTAGGACCCTGCTAGGGAAGAAGCGCAAGGAGCAGTTCTTC	CSARTLLGKKRKEQFF